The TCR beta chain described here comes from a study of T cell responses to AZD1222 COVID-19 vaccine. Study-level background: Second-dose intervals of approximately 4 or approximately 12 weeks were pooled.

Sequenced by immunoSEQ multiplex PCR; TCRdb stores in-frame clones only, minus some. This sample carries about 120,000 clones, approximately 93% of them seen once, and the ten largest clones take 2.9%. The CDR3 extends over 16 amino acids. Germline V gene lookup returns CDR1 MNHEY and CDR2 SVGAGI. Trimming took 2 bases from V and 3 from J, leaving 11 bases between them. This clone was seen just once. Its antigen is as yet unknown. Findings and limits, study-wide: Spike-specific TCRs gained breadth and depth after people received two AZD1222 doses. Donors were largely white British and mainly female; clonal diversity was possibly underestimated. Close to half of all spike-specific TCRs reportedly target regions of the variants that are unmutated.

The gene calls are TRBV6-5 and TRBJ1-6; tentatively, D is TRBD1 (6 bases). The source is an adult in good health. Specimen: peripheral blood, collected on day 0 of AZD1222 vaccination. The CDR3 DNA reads TGTGCCAGCAGTTACAAGGGACAAAGCTATAATTCACCCCTCCACTTT. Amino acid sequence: CASSYKGQSYNSPLHF.